Reported below is one T cell receptor (beta chain). This sample was included in a study of blood T cell repertoires in COVID-19. Germline V gene sequence: CDR1 MGHDK, CDR2 SYGVNS. The CDR3 is 14 residues long. V was cut by 4 bases and J by 4 bases, with 13 bases left in between. In the authors' methods: Estimation of nucleated cell counts relied on the amplification of reference gene primers. The repertoire was sequenced with immunoSEQ multiplex PCR; TCRdb's copy has only in-frame clones and lacks some. V, J and clone size derive from that table, while D and trimming were established from the DNA sequence. The sample lists just over 90,000 clones, 80% occurring once.

The specimen was peripheral blood. The sequence was obtained from a human donor in a cohort sampled during active COVID-19. This rearrangement joins TRBV25-1 to TRBJ1-2; D perhaps matches TRBD1 (5 bases). The CDR3 is CASSGPAGLYGYTF. The CDR3 DNA follows: TGTGCCAGCAGTGGCCCCGCAGGGCTCTATGGCTACACCTTC.